Presented here are 19 T cell receptor beta chains from one specimen sequenced in a study of blood T cell repertoires in COVID-19. The table came from immunoSEQ multiplex PCR; TCRdb's copy has only in-frame clones and leaves some out. The data contain about 100,000 clones, around four fifths of them singletons. Input material: peripheral blood. Receptors originate from a middle-aged man with active or convalescent COVID-19.

This clone came up once. The V call is TRBV6-5, the J call TRBJ1-1; 8 bases are a match to TRBD1. The ends lost 1 base at V and 1 base at J; junction bases unmatched: 2. The length of the CDR3 is 15 residues. CDR1 and CDR2 from the germline V gene are MNHEY and SVGAGI. CDR3 DNA sequence: TGTGCCAGCAGTTACTTAGGGACAGGGAACACTGAAGCTTTCTTT. Protein product: CASSYLGTGNTEAFF.

This clone appeared once. V usage is TRBV7-3 and J usage is TRBJ2-3, with TRBD2 matching 10 bases. Germline V gene data show CDR1 as SGHTA and CDR2 as FQGTGA. V shed 5 bases and J 5 bases; nucleotides not matched to a gene: 7. This CDR3 has 15 residues. The CDR3, as DNA: TGTGCCAGCAGCCACAGCGGGGGGGCCCGAGATACGCAGTATTTT. It specifies CASSHSGGARDTQYF.

This chain links TRBV6-2 or TRBV6-3 with TRBJ1-2; tentative D call: TRBD1 (5 bases). Germline loops: CDR1 MNHEY, CDR2 SVGEGT. This CDR3 is 13 amino acids long. V lost 6 bases to trimming and J lost 7 bases, with 15 bases between them. The CDR3 region is CASSRDSIGGYTF. CDR3 coding DNA: TGTGCCAGCAGCCGCGACAGCATTGGTGGCTACACCTTC.

V gene TRBV6-2 or TRBV6-3 combines with J gene TRBJ1-2; D is uncertain. The V and J ends lost 4 bases and 4 bases respectively, with 7 bases between them. Germline CDR1 MNHEY, CDR2 SVGEGT. The CDR3 consists of 12 residues. Here the CDR3 DNA reads TGTGCCAGCAGTTCCACTACCTATGGCTACACCTTC. Translated, it gives CASSSTTYGYTF.

J is TRBJ2-5 and V is TRBV19; TRBD2 matches 14 bases. The germline gives CDR1 LNHDA, CDR2 SQIVND (reference sequence). Losses at the gene ends were 5 bases for V and 4 bases for J; bases not matched to a gene: 9. The CDR3 is 17 residues long. CDR3 sequence reads: CASSPGLAGARRETQYF. Written as DNA, the CDR3 is TGTGCCAGTAGTCCGGGACTAGCGGGGGCGAGGCGAGAGACCCAGTACTTC.

The chain couples TRBV5-1 to TRBJ1-1, with TRBD1 identical over 11 bases. J was trimmed by 5 bases and V by 1 base; bases with no gene match: 1. Germline V lookup: CDR1 SGHRS, CDR2 YFSETQ. The CDR3 contains 14 residues. The CDR3 DNA reads as TGCGCCAGCAGCTTGTGGGACAGGGGGACTGAAGCTTTCTTT. This codes for CASSLWDRGTEAFF.

The rearrangement joins TRBV5-1 to TRBJ2-3; 8 bases are shared with TRBD2. This CDR3 spans 15 amino acids. The V gene end was trimmed by 4 bases and the J gene end by 0 bases; junction bases not matched to a gene: 4. The germline V gene encodes CDR1 SGHRS and CDR2 YFSETQ. Written as DNA, the CDR3 is TGCGCCAGCAGCAAAGCGGGGGAGAGCACAGATACGCAGTATTTT. It is translated as CASSKAGESTDTQYF.

The genes are TRBV7-2 and TRBJ2-5, with D uncertain. This CDR3 has 13 amino acids. CDR1 is SGHTA, CDR2 FQGNSA, per germline. Deletions cut 3 bases from V and 7 bases from J, with 12 bases between. The DNA for the CDR3 is TGTGCCAGCAGCTTCGACCCCCCGGGGACCCAGTACTTC. It yields the protein CASSFDPPGTQYF.

This sequence joins TRBV19 and TRBJ1-4; D gene uncertain. Germline V CDR1 and CDR2: LNHDA, SQIVND (reference sequence). The CDR3 has 15 amino acids. V lost 5 bases, J lost 4 bases, and 14 bases lay in between. The CDR3 is CASSEPARGNEKLFF. The CDR3 bases are TGTGCCAGTAGTGAGCCCGCGCGGGGTAATGAAAAACTGTTTTTT.

The chain employs TRBV10-3 and TRBJ2-2; D is perhaps TRBD1 (5 bases). Trimming shortened V by 6 bases and J by 3 bases, and 11 bases separated the two germline ends. Germline values: CDR1 ENHRY, CDR2 SYGVKD. The CDR3 has 14 amino acids. The CDR3 protein is CAISRIQDTGELFF. The CDR3 coding sequence is TGTGCCATCAGCCGGATACAGGACACCGGGGAGCTGTTTTTT.

This clone was detected once. CDR3 in amino acids: CASSELLGQGPYNEQFF. As DNA, the CDR3 is TGCGCCAGCAGTGAACTTCTGGGACAGGGCCCCTACAATGAGCAGTTCTTC. The chain carries TRBV10-1 and TRBJ2-1; 9 nucleotides line up with TRBD1. Germline loops: CDR1 WNHNN, CDR2 SYGVQD (reference sequence). The CDR3 consists of 17 residues. V was clipped by 3 bases and J by 2 bases; unmatched bases: 8.

The rearrangement joins TRBV19 to TRBJ1-6; D may be TRBD1 (5 bases). With 6 bases removed from V and 0 bases from J, the gap between germline ends came to 12 bases. The V gene's germline CDR1 is LNHDA and CDR2 SQIVND (reference sequence). This CDR3 has 16 residues. This CDR3 is CASRSPDSSYNSPLHF. CDR3 nucleotide sequence: TGTGCCAGTAGGAGTCCTGACAGCTCCTATAATTCACCCCTCCACTTT.

The sample holds one count of this clone. The rearrangement links TRBV9 to TRBJ2-1; the match to TRBD2 covers 10 bases. The CDR3 totals 18 residues. Germline assignment: CDR1 SGDLS and CDR2 YYNGEE. J gave up 0 bases and V 3 bases, and 9 bases lay outside the gene matches. The DNA of the CDR3 is TGTGCCAGCAGCGCACTCCCAAGCGGGGGGGCCTCCTACAATGAGCAGTTCTTC. It encodes CASSALPSGGASYNEQFF.

The rearrangement uses TRBV19 and TRBJ1-5; D gene ambiguous. This CDR3 region has 14 residues. V shed 6 bases and J shed 6 bases, with 15 bases lying between them. Germline V lookup: CDR1 LNHDA, CDR2 SQIVND (reference sequence). Written as DNA, the CDR3 is TGTGCCAGTAGGCGAGCTGACATTGGTCAGCCCCAGCATTTT. It is translated as CASRRADIGQPQHF.

The sample holds one count of this clone. The CDR3: CASSIGSGQVNYGYTF. The CDR3 DNA sequence: TGTGCCAGTAGTATAGGAAGCGGACAGGTGAACTATGGCTACACCTTC. The J gene is TRBJ1-2, the V gene TRBV19, with 7 bases matching TRBD1. Germline loops: CDR1 LNHDA, CDR2 SQIVND (reference sequence). J lost 2 bases, V lost 1 base, and 7 bases had no gene match. The CDR3 spans 16 residues.

CDR3 DNA sequence: TGTGCCTGGAGTGTTATATCGGGGTCCCATGGGGGCTACACCTTC. It encodes CAWSVISGSHGGYTF. This chain joins TRBV30 and TRBJ1-2; no clear D gene. Trimming shortened V by 0 bases and J by 8 bases, and 19 bases separated the two germline ends. The CDR3 is 15 amino acids. The V gene's germline CDR1 is GTSNPN and CDR2 SVGIG (reference sequence).

The J gene is TRBJ1-4, the V gene TRBV2; 7 bases agree with TRBD1. V shed 2 bases and J 6 bases; nucleotides not matched to a gene: 3. The CDR3 totals 14 residues. Germline lookup yields CDR1 SNHLY and CDR2 FYNNEI. In DNA form, the CDR3 reads TGTGCCAGCAGTGAACGACAGGGTTATGAAAAACTGTTTTTT. Translated: CASSERQGYEKLFF.

This chain joins TRBV3-1 (or the pseudogene TRBV3-2) and TRBJ1-2; maybe TRBD1 (5 bases). Between the trimmed V and J ends, which lost 1 base and 8 bases, there was a span of 14 bases. CDR1 is LGHDT and CDR2 is YNNKEL in the germline V gene (reference sequence). This CDR3 is 14 amino acids long. CDR3 in amino acids: CASSQGAGNSGYTF. The CDR3 coding sequence is TGTGCCAGCAGCCAAGGGGCAGGGAATAGCGGCTACACCTTC.

The J gene is TRBJ1-2, the V gene TRBV9, with D tentatively TRBD1 (5 bases). The ends were cut back, 4 bases at V and 8 bases at J, with 18 bases in the middle. The germline V gene has CDR1 SGDLS and CDR2 YYNGEE. CDR3 length: 14 amino acids. Here the CDR3 DNA reads TGTGCCAGCAGCACCCCCTCGGGGGGGGGAGGCTACACCTTC. Translation: CASSTPSGGGGYTF.